The 30 T cell receptor beta chains below all came from one sample that was sequenced in a study of cytomegalovirus exposure and HLA in healthy donors. PCR involved 60 Vbeta and 13 Jbeta primers. The method was immunoSEQ multiplex PCR; TCRdb's version includes in-frame clones alone and lacks a portion of them. This sample has 150,000 or so clones, with more than 60% found just once. The sample comprised PBMCs. These receptors were taken from a middle-aged man in good health and CMV-seropositive.

The chain employs TRBV9 and TRBJ2-7; 10 positions match TRBD1. CDR1 SGDLS and CDR2 YYNGEE come from the germline V gene. CDR3 length: 16 residues. J was trimmed by 5 bases and V by 0 bases; bases with no gene match: 8. The CDR3 coding sequence is TGTGCCAGCAGCGTAGCTTCGACAGGGGGCCACAACGAGCAGTACTTC. Residues: CASSVASTGGHNEQYF.

This clone was counted once. The chain couples TRBV7-9 to TRBJ2-4; tentatively, D is TRBD1 (6 bases). Looked up from germline, CDR1 is SEHNR and CDR2 is FQNEAQ (reference sequence). Trimming removed 0 bases from V and 8 bases from J, with 20 bases in between. The CDR3 consists of 17 residues. The CDR3 DNA sequence: TGTGCCAGCAGCTTAGCGTTTGTATCACAGGGTAGGGACATTCAGTACTTC. Encoded protein: CASSLAFVSQGRDIQYF. Combining the CDR3 with reference TRBV7-9 and TRBJ2-4 gives the whole variable domain DTGVSQNPRHKITKRGQNVTFRCDPISEHNRLYWYRQTLGQGPEFLTYFQNEAQLEKSRLLSDRFSAERPKGSFSTLEIQRTEQGDSAMYLCASSLAFVSQGRDIQYFGAGTRLSVL.

This chain uses TRBV7-6 with TRBJ1-5, with D perhaps matching TRBD1 (6 bases). CDR1 is SGHVS and CDR2 is FNYEAQ in the germline V gene. The germline V and J ends were trimmed by 5 bases and 7 bases, with 12 bases remaining between them. The CDR3 runs to 13 residues. CDR3 DNA: TGTGCCAGCAGCCCACAGGACAGCCAGCCCCAGCATTTT. It encodes CASSPQDSQPQHF.

The chain recombines TRBV6-1 with TRBJ2-3; 7 nucleotides align to TRBD1. Germline-derived CDR1 and CDR2 are MNHNS and SASEGT. V was clipped by 2 bases and J by 3 bases; unmatched bases: 5. The CDR3 runs 15 residues. CDR3: CASSEWDRRTDTQYF. The CDR3 coding sequence is TGTGCCAGCAGTGAATGGGACAGAAGGACAGATACGCAGTATTTT.

In its sample, this clone was seen a few times. This chain connects TRBV27 to TRBJ2-1; D is undetermined. This CDR3 has 15 residues. The V end was cut by 7 bases, the J end by 2 bases, with 15 bases between. Germline lookup yields CDR1 MNHEY and CDR2 SMNVEV (reference sequence). CDR3 sequence (DNA): TGTGCCAGCACACAGTATGGGCCTGCCTACAATGAGCAGTTCTTC. This encodes CASTQYGPAYNEQFF.

V and J are TRBV5-1 and TRBJ2-7; D possibly corresponds to TRBD1 (5 bases). The CDR3 has 16 amino acids. V was pared by 2 bases and J by 0 bases, with 15 bases between. Germline V CDR1 and CDR2: SGHRS, YFSETQ. In nucleotides, the CDR3 is TGCGCCAGCAGCTTATCCACAGGCAGGAGCTCCTACGAGCAGTACTTC. It encodes CASSLSTGRSSYEQYF.

This chain connects TRBV7-8 to TRBJ2-1; TRBD2 matches at 14 bases. This CDR3 spans 17 amino acids. The germline CDR1 and CDR2 sequences are SGHVS and FQNEAQ. With 2 bases clipped from V and 8 bases from J, the junction kept 8 bases outside the gene matches. CDR3 DNA sequence: TGTGCCAGCAGCTTAATCGGCGGGACTAGCGGGAGCCATGAGCAGTTCTTC. This gives the protein CASSLIGGTSGSHEQFF.

In this sample, this clone turned up once. V gene TRBV7-8 combines with J gene TRBJ1-1, with D perhaps TRBD1 (5 bases). With 0 bases removed from V and 0 bases from J, the gap between germline ends came to 23 bases. Germline V gene lookup returns CDR1 SGHVS and CDR2 FQNEAQ. This CDR3 is built from 20 residues. For the CDR3, the DNA is TGTGCCAGCAGCTTAGCTAGTCAGGGAGGCTACTATCCTATGAACACTGAAGCTTTCTTT. Its protein product is CASSLASQGGYYPMNTEAFF.

The chain is built from TRBV4-1 and TRBJ2-2, with 9 bases matching TRBD2. Germline loops: CDR1 MGHRA, CDR2 YSYEKL. V was pared by 4 bases and J by 1 base, with 1 base of the junction left unmatched. The CDR3 is 15 amino acids. CDR3: CASSPTSGNTGELFF. CDR3 in DNA: TGCGCCAGCAGCCCGACTAGCGGGAACACCGGGGAGCTGTTTTTT.

This rearrangement joins TRBV27 to TRBJ1-5; possibly TRBD1 for D (6 bases). V was shortened by 5 bases and J by 4 bases, with 18 bases between the two germline ends. The germline CDR1 and CDR2 sequences are MNHEY and SMNVEV (reference sequence). The CDR3 is 16 amino acids. Written as DNA, the CDR3 is TGTGCCAGCAGTCTTCTGTCCCAGGGGTTTAATCAGCCCCAGCATTTT. Its protein product is CASSLLSQGFNQPQHF.

In its sample, this clone was seen once. The genes are TRBV29-1 and TRBJ1-1; D may be TRBD1 (5 bases). The CDR3 length is 13 residues. Germline values: CDR1 SQVTM, CDR2 ANQGSEA. Trimming pared 7 bases from V and 2 bases from J, leaving 14 bases between. The CDR3 sequence: CSAGGGGNTEAFF. The CDR3 nucleotides read TGCAGCGCCGGGGGAGGAGGAAACACTGAAGCTTTCTTT. Drawing the rest from reference TRBV29-1 and TRBJ1-1, the complete variable domain is SAVISQKPSRDICQRGTSLTIQCQVDSQVTMMFWYRQQPGQSLTLIATANQGSEATYESGFVIDKFPISRPNLTFSTLTVSNMSPEDSSIYLCSAGGGGNTEAFFGQGTRLTVV.

The V call is TRBV5-4, the J call TRBJ2-3, with D unclear. Trimming removed 4 bases from V and 1 base from J, with 13 bases in between. The CDR3 spans 15 residues. Germline CDR1 SGHNT, CDR2 YYREEE (reference sequence). The CDR3 DNA follows: TGTGCCAGCAGCCGCGCCGACACTCGCACAGATACGCAGTATTTT. This gives the protein CASSRADTRTDTQYF.

V and J are TRBV7-3 and TRBJ2-2; the D gene is possibly TRBD2 (5 bases). The CDR3 has 13 residues. The germline CDR1 and CDR2 sequences are SGHTA and FQGTGA. The ends were cut back, 5 bases at V and 8 bases at J, with 12 bases in the middle. CDR3 region: CASSNSEGGELFF. Written as DNA, the CDR3 is TGTGCCAGCAGCAACTCTGAGGGTGGGGAGCTGTTTTTT.

This clone was seen only a few times. The chain has TRBV5-6 and TRBJ1-4; 8 bases fit TRBD1. In germline, CDR1 is SGHDT, CDR2 YYEEEE. The CDR3 is 14 residues long. V lost 2 bases and J lost 6; bases outside the gene matches: 3. CDR3 amino acids: CASSLGTGDEKLFF. The DNA of the CDR3 is TGTGCCAGCAGCTTAGGGACAGGAGATGAAAAACTGTTTTTT.

This clone was counted a few times. The CDR3 here is CASSKTYRQATFTDTQYF. Here the CDR3 DNA reads TGTGCCAGCAGCAAGACATACAGACAGGCGACTTTCACAGATACGCAGTATTTT. This sequence joins TRBV7-9 and TRBJ2-3, with D possibly matching TRBD1 (6 bases). Germline V gene sequence: CDR1 SEHNR, CDR2 FQNEAQ (reference sequence). Deletions cut 5 bases from V and 2 bases from J, with 23 bases between. The CDR3 covers 18 residues.

The V and J genes are TRBV11-2 and TRBJ2-3; 8 nucleotides agree with TRBD2. This CDR3 is built from 16 residues. J gave up 3 bases and V 5 bases, and 10 bases lay outside the gene matches. Per germline, CDR1 SGHAT and CDR2 FQNNGV. Here the CDR3 reads CASSRSSLAGTDTQYF. Written as DNA, the CDR3 is TGTGCCAGCAGCCGCTCTTCGCTAGCGGGTACAGATACGCAGTATTTT.

This clone has just one count. The chain couples TRBV19 to TRBJ1-2; maybe TRBD1 (5 bases). V lost 4 bases, J lost 2 bases, and 17 bases lay in between. Germline V gene data show CDR1 as LNHDA and CDR2 as SQIVND (reference sequence). The CDR3 extends over 16 amino acids. The CDR3 sequence is CASSRVSSGYNYGYTF. CDR3 in DNA: TGTGCCAGTAGTAGAGTTTCCTCAGGGTACAACTATGGCTACACCTTC.

The V and J genes are TRBV4-3 and TRBJ1-4; 7 bases agree with TRBD1. Trimming cost V 8 bases and J 5 bases; bases outside gene matches: 11. Germline values: CDR1 LGHNA, CDR2 YSLEER. The CDR3 covers 15 residues. CDR3 protein: CASGIMGTVNEKLFF. Here the CDR3 DNA reads TGCGCCAGCGGAATTATGGGGACAGTGAATGAAAAACTGTTTTTT.

In its sample, this clone was seen a few times. This chain joins TRBV27 and TRBJ1-1; no definite D call. The CDR3 has 15 residues. The V and J ends lost 0 bases and 1 base respectively, with 9 bases between them. Per germline, CDR1 MNHEY and CDR2 SMNVEV (reference sequence). Here the CDR3 reads CASSLSPLANTEAFF. For the CDR3, the DNA is TGTGCCAGCAGTTTATCCCCCCTAGCGAACACTGAAGCTTTCTTT.

This sequence joins TRBV7-2 and TRBJ2-5; 7 bases are shared with TRBD2. CDR3 length equals 16 residues. Unmatched junction bases numbered 11, after V lost 5 bases and J lost 2 bases. Germline CDR1 is SGHTA and CDR2 is FQGNSA. DNA of the CDR3: TGTGCCAGCAGCCTGACTCTAGCGGAGGCGCAAGAGACCCAGTACTTC. It codes for CASSLTLAEAQETQYF.

V and J are TRBV6-5 and TRBJ1-3; D is unresolved. In germline, CDR1 is MNHEY, CDR2 SVGAGI. Trimming took off 6 bases at V and 0 bases at J, with 3 bases between the two ends. The CDR3 loop spans 12 amino acids. The CDR3 DNA reads as TGTGCCAGCAGGAGCTCTGGAAACACCATATATTTT. Residues: CASRSSGNTIYF.

CDR3 DNA: TGTGCCATCAGTGAGCCCTCGCGCGGAGAGACCCAGTACTTC. Its protein is CAISEPSRGETQYF. The J gene is TRBJ2-5, the V gene TRBV10-3; D unclear. CDR3 length: 14 residues. Germline loops: CDR1 ENHRY, CDR2 SYGVKD. V shed 2 bases and J shed 4 bases, with 11 bases lying between them.

J is TRBJ2-3 and V is TRBV6-1, with D hard to call. Trimming cost V 6 bases and J 6 bases, with 13 bases left between them. This CDR3 contains 13 residues. Germline loops: CDR1 MNHNS, CDR2 SASEGT. The CDR3 reads CASRNLGGDTQYF. CDR3 nucleotides: TGTGCCAGCAGAAACCTAGGTGGGGATACGCAGTATTTT.

V is TRBV4-3 and J is TRBJ2-7; weak D call: TRBD1 (5 bases). The V gene's germline CDR1 is LGHNA and CDR2 YSLEER. The CDR3 spans 15 residues. V lost 0 bases, J lost 3 bases, and 12 bases lay in between. The CDR3 protein is CASSQETAKHYEQYF. CDR3 sequence (DNA): TGCGCCAGCAGCCAAGAGACAGCTAAGCACTACGAGCAGTACTTC.

This clone is a singleton in its sample. The chain links TRBV5-6 to TRBJ2-7; tentatively, D is TRBD2 (6 bases). The CDR3 spans 13 residues. Trimming took off 7 bases at V and 3 bases at J, with 14 bases between the two ends. The germline V gene encodes CDR1 SGHDT and CDR2 YYEEEE. The CDR3 reads CASFYMGGYEQYF. CDR3 DNA: TGTGCCAGCTTTTACATGGGGGGCTACGAGCAGTACTTC.

This clone was observed a single time. CDR3 in DNA: TGTGCCAGCAGCCTACGGGCAACTAATGAAAAACTGTTTTTT. As protein: CASSLRATNEKLFF. V usage is TRBV7-2 and J usage is TRBJ1-4; D unclear. Trimming took 5 bases from V and 0 from J, leaving 7 bases between them. Looked up from germline, CDR1 is SGHTA and CDR2 is FQGNSA. The CDR3 consists of 14 residues. Looking up the rest from reference TRBV7-2 and TRBJ1-4 gives the full variable domain: GAGVSQSPSNKVTEKGKDVELRCDPISGHTALYWYRQSLGQGLEFLIYFQGNSAPDKSGLPSDRFSAERTGGSVSTLTIQRTQQEDSAVYLCASSLRATNEKLFFGSGTQLSVL.

This sequence joins TRBV9 and TRBJ2-2, with TRBD2 as a possible D gene (6 bases). The CDR3 is 18 residues long. The germline V gene encodes CDR1 SGDLS and CDR2 YYNGEE. The germline V and J ends were trimmed by 4 bases and 0 bases, with 19 bases remaining between them. CDR3: CASSLTSGGLSNTGELFF. Written as DNA, the CDR3 is TGTGCCAGCAGCCTCACTTCGGGCGGACTATCGAACACCGGGGAGCTGTTTTTT.

V and J are TRBV9 and TRBJ1-3; possible D gene TRBD1, 5 bases. Trimming left V 0 bases short and J 0 bases short, with 7 bases between. Germline assignment: CDR1 SGDLS and CDR2 YYNGEE. The CDR3 spans 15 residues. CDR3 protein: CASSVGQTSGNTIYF. CDR3 nucleotides: TGTGCCAGCAGCGTAGGACAGACCTCTGGAAACACCATATATTTT.

This clone was detected only a few times. V usage is TRBV6-5 and J usage is TRBJ2-1, with 8 bases lining up with TRBD1. Trimming cost V 8 bases and J 11 bases; bases outside gene matches: 5. Germline V lookup: CDR1 MNHEY, CDR2 SVGAGI. The CDR3 contains 11 residues. The CDR3 spells CASGDRGKQFF. As DNA, the CDR3 is TGTGCCAGCGGAGACAGGGGAAAGCAGTTCTTC.

The chain recombines TRBV6-1 with TRBJ2-3; 11 nucleotides line up with TRBD2. The germline V gene encodes CDR1 MNHNS and CDR2 SASEGT. V was pared by 4 bases and J by 6 bases, with 6 bases of the junction left unmatched. CDR3 length: 15 amino acids. The CDR3 sequence: CASSVTSGGFDTQYF. The CDR3 DNA sequence: TGTGCCAGCAGTGTTACTAGCGGGGGTTTTGATACGCAGTATTTT.